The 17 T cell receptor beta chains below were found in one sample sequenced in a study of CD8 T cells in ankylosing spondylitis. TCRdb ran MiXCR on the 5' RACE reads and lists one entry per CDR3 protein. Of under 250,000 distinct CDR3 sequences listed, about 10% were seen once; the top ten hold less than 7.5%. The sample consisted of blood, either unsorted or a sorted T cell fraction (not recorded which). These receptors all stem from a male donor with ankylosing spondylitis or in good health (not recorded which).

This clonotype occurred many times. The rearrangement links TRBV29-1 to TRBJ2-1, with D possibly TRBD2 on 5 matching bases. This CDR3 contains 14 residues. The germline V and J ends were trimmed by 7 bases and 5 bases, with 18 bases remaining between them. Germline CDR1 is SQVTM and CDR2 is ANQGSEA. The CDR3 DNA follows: TGCAGCGGGAGTCTGGGAGCAGCGGACAATGAGCAGTTCTTC. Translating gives CSGSLGAADNEQFF.

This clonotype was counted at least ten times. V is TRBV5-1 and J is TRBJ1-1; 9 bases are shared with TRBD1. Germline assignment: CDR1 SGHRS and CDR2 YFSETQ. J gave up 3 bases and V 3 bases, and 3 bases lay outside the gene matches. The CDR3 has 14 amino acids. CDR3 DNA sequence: TGCGCCAGCAGCTCTAGGACAGGGGACACTGAAGCTTTCTTT. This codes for CASSSRTGDTEAFF.

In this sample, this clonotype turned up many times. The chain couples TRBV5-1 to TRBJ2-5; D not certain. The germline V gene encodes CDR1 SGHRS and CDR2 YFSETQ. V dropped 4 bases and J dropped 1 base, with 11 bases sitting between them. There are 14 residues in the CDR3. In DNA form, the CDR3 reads TGCGCCAGCAGCATCGCTAGGACCCAAGAGACCCAGTACTTC. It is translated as CASSIARTQETQYF.

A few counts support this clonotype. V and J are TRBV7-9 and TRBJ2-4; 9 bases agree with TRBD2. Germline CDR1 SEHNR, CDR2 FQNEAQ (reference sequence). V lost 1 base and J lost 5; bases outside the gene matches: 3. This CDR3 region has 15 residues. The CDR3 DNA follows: TGTGCCAGCAGCTTAGGACTAGCGGCCCAAAACATTCAGTACTTC. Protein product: CASSLGLAAQNIQYF.

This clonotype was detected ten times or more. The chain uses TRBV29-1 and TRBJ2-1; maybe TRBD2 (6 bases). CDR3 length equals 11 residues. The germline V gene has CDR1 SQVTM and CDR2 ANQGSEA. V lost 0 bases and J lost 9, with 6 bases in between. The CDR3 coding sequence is TGCAGCGTTGAAGAGGGGGGTGAGCAGTTCTTC. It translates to CSVEEGGEQFF.

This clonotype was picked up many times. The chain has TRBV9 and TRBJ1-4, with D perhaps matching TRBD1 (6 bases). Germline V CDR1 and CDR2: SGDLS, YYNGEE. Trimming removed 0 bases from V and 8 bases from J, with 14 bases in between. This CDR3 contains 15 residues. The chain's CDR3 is CASSVAGGQWEKLFF. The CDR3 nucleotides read TGTGCCAGCAGCGTAGCCGGCGGACAGTGGGAAAAACTGTTTTTT.

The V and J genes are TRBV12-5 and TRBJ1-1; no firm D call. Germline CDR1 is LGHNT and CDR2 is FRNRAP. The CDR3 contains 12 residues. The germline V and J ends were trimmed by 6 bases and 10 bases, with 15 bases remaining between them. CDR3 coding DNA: TGTGCTAGTGGCCCTCACCTAGGGAGAGCTTTCTTT. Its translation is CASGPHLGRAFF.

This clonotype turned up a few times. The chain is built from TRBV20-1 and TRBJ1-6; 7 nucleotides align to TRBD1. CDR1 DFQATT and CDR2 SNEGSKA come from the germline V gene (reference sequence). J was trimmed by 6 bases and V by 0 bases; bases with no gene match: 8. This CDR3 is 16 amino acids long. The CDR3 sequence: CSARDLQGEFNSPLHF. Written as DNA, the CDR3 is TGCAGTGCTAGAGATCTGCAGGGGGAATTTAATTCACCCCTCCACTTT.

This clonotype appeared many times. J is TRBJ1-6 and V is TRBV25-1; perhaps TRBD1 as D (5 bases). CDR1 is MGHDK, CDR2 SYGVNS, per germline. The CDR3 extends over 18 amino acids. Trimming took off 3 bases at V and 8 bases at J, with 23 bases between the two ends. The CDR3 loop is CASSEGVGWDGTHSPLHF. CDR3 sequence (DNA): TGTGCCAGCAGTGAGGGGGTAGGATGGGACGGCACCCATTCACCCCTCCACTTT.

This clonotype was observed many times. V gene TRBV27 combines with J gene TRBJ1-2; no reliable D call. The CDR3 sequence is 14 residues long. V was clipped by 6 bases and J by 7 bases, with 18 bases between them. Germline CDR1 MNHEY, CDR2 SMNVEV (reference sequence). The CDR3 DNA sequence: TGTGCCAGCAGCCCCCGTGGCCTCTCGGGTGGCTACACCTTC. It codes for CASSPRGLSGGYTF.

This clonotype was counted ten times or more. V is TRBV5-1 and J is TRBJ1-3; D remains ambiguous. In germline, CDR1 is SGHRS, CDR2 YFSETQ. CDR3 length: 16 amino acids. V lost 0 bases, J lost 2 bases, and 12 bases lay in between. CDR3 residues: CASSLDGRTAGNTIYF. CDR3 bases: TGCGCCAGCAGCTTGGATGGACGGACCGCTGGAAACACCATATATTTT.

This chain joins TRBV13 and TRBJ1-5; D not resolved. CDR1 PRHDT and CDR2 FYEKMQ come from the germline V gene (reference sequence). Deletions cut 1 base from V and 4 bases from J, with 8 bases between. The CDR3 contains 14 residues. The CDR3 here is CASSLAAENQPQHF. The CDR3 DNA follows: TGTGCCAGCAGCTTAGCGGCAGAGAATCAGCCCCAGCATTTT.

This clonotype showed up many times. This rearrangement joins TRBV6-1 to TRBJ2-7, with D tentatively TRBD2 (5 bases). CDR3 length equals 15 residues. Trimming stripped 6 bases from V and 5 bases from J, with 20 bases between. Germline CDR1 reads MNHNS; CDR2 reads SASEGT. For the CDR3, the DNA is TGTGCCAGCAGGGGGTCGGGGAGCGGAGCCCACGAGCAGTACTTC. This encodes CASRGSGSGAHEQYF.

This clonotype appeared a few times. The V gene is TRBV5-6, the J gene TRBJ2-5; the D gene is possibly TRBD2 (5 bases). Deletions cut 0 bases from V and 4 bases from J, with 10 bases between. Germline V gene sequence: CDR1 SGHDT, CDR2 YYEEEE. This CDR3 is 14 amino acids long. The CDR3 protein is CASSLGTGLETQYF. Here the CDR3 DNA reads TGTGCCAGCAGCTTGGGTACGGGGTTAGAGACCCAGTACTTC.

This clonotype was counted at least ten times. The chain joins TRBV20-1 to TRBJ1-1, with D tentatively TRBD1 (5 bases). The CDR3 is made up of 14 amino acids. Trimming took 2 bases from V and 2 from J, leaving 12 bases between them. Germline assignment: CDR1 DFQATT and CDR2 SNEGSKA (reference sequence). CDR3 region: CSARTAGFNTEAFF. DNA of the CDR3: TGCAGTGCTAGAACCGCAGGGTTTAACACTGAAGCTTTCTTT.

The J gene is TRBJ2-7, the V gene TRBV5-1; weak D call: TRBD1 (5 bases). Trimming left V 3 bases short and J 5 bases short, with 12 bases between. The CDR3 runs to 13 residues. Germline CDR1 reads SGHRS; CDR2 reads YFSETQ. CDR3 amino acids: CASSWGPSNEQYF. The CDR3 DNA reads TGCGCCAGCAGCTGGGGCCCCAGCAACGAGCAGTACTTC.

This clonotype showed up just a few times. The CDR3 here is CASAASGTNEQFF. CDR3 bases: TGTGCCAGCGCCGCTAGCGGGACCAATGAGCAGTTCTTC. V gene TRBV6-1 combines with J gene TRBJ2-1; TRBD2 aligns across 9 bases. V shed 8 bases, J shed 6 bases, and the junction held 5 bases outside the gene matches. This CDR3 has 13 amino acids. The germline V gene encodes CDR1 MNHNS and CDR2 SASEGT.